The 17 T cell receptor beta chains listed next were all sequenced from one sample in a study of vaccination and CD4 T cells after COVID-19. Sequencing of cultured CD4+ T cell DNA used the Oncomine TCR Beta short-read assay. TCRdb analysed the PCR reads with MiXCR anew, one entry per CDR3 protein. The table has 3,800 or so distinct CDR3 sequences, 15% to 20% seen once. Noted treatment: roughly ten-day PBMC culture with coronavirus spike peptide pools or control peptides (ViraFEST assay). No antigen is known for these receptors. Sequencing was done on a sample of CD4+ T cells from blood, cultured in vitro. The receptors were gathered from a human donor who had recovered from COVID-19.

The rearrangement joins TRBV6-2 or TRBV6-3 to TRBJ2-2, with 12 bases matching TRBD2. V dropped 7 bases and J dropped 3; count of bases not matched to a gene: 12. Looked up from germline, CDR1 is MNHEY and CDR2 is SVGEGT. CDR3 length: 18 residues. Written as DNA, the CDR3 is TGTGCCAGCACCCTCCCCTGGACTAGCGGGGTGTACACCGGGGAGCTGTTTTTT. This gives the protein CASTLPWTSGVYTGELFF.

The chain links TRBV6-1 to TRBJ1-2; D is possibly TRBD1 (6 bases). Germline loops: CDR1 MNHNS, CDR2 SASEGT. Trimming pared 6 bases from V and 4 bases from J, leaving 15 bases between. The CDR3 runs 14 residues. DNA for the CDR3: TGTGCCAGCAGGCGAACAGGGCTCCCCTATGGCTACACCTTC. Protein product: CASRRTGLPYGYTF.

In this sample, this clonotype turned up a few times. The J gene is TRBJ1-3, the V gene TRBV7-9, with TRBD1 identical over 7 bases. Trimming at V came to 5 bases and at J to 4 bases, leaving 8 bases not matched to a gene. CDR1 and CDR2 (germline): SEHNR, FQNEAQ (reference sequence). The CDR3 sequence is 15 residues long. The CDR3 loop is CASSQMTGWGNTIYF. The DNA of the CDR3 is TGTGCCAGCAGCCAAATGACAGGGTGGGGAAACACCATATATTTT.

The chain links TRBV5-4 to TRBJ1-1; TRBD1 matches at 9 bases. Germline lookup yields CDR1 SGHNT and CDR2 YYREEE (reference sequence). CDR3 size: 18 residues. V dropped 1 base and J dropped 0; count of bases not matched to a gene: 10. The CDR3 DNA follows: TGTGCCAGCAGCTTGTGGGACAGGGATTACAGAATGAACACTGAAGCTTTCTTT. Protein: CASSLWDRDYRMNTEAFF. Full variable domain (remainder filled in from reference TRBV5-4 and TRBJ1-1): ETGVTQSPTHLIKTRGQQVTLRCSSQSGHNTVSWYQQALGQGPQFIFQYYREEENGRGNFPPRFSGLQFPNYSSELNVNALELDDSALYLCASSLWDRDYRMNTEAFFGQGTRLTVV.

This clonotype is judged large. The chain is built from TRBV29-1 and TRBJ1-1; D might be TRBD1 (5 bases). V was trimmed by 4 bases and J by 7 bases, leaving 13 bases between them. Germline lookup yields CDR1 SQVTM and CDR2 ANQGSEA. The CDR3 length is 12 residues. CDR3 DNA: TGCAGCGTTGGAGGTTATGGGGGTGAAGCTTTCTTT. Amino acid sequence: CSVGGYGGEAFF.

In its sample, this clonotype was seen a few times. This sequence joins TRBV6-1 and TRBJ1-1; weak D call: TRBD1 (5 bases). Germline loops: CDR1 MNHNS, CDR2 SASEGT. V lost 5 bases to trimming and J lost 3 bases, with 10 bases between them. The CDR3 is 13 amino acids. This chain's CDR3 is CASSTDRDTEAFF. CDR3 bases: TGTGCCAGCAGTACCGACAGAGACACTGAAGCTTTCTTT.

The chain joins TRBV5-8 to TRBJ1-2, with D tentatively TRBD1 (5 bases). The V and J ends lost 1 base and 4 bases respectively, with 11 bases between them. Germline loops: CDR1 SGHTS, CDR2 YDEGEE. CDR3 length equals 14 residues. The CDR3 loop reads CASSLTGQGYGYTF. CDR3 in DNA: TGTGCCAGCAGCTTGACAGGCCAAGGCTATGGCTACACCTTC.

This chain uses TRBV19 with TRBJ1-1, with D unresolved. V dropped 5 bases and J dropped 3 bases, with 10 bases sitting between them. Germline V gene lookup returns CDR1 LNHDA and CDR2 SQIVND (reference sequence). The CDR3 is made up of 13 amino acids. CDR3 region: CASSVMWDTEAFF. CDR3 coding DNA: TGTGCCAGTAGTGTCATGTGGGACACTGAAGCTTTCTTT.

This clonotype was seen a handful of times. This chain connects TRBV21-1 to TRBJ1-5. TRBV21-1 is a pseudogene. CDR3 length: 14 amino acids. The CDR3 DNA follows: TGTGCCAGCAGCAGGGGAGACGGTAATCAGCCCCAGCATTTT. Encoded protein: CASSRGDGNQPQHF.

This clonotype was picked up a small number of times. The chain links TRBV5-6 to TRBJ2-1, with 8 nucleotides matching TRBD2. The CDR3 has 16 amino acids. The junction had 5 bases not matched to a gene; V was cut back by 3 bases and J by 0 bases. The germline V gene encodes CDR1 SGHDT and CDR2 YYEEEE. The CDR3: CASSYLRGASYNEQFF. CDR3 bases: TGTGCCAGCAGCTATTTGCGGGGGGCCTCCTACAATGAGCAGTTCTTC.

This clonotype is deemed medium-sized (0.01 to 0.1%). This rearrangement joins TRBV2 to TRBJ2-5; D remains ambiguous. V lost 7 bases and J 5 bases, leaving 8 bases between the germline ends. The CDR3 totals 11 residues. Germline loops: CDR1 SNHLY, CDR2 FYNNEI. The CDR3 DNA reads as TGTGCCAGCAAGGTGGTGGAGACCCAGTACTTC. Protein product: CASKVVETQYF.

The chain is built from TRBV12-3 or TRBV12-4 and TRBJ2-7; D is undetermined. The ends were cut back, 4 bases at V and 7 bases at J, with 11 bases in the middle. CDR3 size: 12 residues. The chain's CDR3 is CASSWELEEQYF. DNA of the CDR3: TGTGCCAGCAGTTGGGAACTGGAAGAGCAGTACTTC.

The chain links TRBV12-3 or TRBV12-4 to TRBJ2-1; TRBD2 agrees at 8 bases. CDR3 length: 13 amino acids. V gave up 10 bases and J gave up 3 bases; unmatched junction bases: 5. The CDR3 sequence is CATGGAVYNEQFF. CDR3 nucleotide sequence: TGTGCCACCGGGGGGGCCGTCTACAATGAGCAGTTCTTC.

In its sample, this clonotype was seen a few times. CDR3 DNA sequence: TGTGCCATCAGCGGGGACAGGGGATTTGAAGCTTTCTTT. Residues: CAISGDRGFEAFF. This chain joins TRBV10-3 and TRBJ1-1; 10 nucleotides agree with TRBD1. Looked up from germline, CDR1 is ENHRY and CDR2 is SYGVKD. V gave up 6 bases and J gave up 7 bases; unmatched junction bases: 5. There are 13 residues in the CDR3.

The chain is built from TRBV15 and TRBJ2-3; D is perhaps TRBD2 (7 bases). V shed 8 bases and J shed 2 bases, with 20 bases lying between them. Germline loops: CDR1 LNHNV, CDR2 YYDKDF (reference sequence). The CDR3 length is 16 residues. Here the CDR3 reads CATRNRGGSITDTQYF. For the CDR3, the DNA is TGTGCCACCCGAAATAGGGGGGGTTCCATCACAGATACGCAGTATTTT.

The CDR3 nucleotides read TGTGCCAGCAGGGTCCATGGTGATAATTCACCCCTCCACTTT. This translates into CASRVHGDNSPLHF. The V call is TRBV6-1, the J call TRBJ1-6; D is uncertain. CDR1 and CDR2 from the germline V gene are MNHNS and SASEGT. V gave up 6 bases and J gave up 5 bases, with 11 bases separating them. This CDR3 region has 14 residues.

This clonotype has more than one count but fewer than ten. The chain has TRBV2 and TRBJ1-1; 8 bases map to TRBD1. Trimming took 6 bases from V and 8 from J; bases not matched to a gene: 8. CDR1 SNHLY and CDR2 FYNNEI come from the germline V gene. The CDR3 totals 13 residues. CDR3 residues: CASSSGQGSEAFF. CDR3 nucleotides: TGTGCCAGCAGCTCCGGACAGGGATCGGAAGCTTTCTTT.